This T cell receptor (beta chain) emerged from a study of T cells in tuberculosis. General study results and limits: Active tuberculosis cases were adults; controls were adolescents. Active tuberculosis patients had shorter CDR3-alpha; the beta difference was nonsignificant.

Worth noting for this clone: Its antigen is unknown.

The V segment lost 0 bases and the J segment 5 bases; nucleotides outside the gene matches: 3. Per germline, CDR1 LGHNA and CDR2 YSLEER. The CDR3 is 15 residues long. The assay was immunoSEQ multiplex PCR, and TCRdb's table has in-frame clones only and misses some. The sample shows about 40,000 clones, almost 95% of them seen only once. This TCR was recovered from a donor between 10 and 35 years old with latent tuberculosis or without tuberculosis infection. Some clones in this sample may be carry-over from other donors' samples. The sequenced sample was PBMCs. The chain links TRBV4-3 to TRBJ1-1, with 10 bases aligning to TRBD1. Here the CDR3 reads CASSQDGTGVTEAFF. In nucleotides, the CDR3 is TGCGCCAGCAGCCAAGATGGGACAGGGGTGACTGAAGCTTTCTTT.